A single sample is the source of the 2 T cell receptor beta chains below, sequenced in a study of cytomegalovirus exposure and HLA in healthy donors. The PCR had 60 Vbeta and 13 Jbeta primers. Method: immunoSEQ multiplex PCR; TCRdb's copy keeps in-frame clones and lacks some. The table has over 150,000 clones, less than 85% seen once. Specimen: PBMCs. These receptors were obtained from a man in his late teens or twenties in good health and CMV-seronegative.

The chain has TRBV7-9 and TRBJ1-4; 7 nucleotides line up with TRBD1. The CDR3 is 17 residues long. The V and J ends lost 8 bases and 4 bases, in that order; junction bases with no gene match: 16. Germline CDR1 and CDR2: SEHNR and FQNEAQ (reference sequence). CDR3 nucleotides: TGTGCCAGCGGACCAACACCCCTAGGGGGCCATAATGAAAAACTGTTTTTT. Encoded protein: CASGPTPLGGHNEKLFF.

This clone was detected only once. The chain uses TRBV2 and TRBJ1-1, with TRBD1 identical over 8 bases. Unmatched junction bases numbered 5, after V lost 8 bases and J lost 0 bases. In germline, CDR1 is SNHLY, CDR2 FYNNEI. The CDR3 consists of 14 residues. The CDR3 region has the DNA TGTGCCAGCGATCGGGACAGGATGAACACTGAAGCTTTCTTT. It is translated as CASDRDRMNTEAFF.